Shown below are 31 T cell receptor beta chains from a single sample sequenced in a study of blood T cell repertoires in COVID-19. Sequencing used immunoSEQ multiplex PCR; TCRdb keeps in-frame clones, though not all of them. The top ten clones hold 20% of a sample with around 72,000 clones, about four fifths of them seen once. The material sequenced was peripheral blood. The origin of the receptors is a woman aged 70-85 years with acute or convalescent COVID-19.

This sequence joins TRBV7-9 and TRBJ1-2; D gene uncertain. V was shortened by 5 bases and J by 4 bases, with 20 bases between the two germline ends. Germline CDR1 reads SEHNR; CDR2 reads FQNEAQ (reference sequence). This CDR3 spans 16 amino acids. The DNA for the CDR3 is TGTGCCAGCAGCCCTAGTGTGCTCCTCTTGGGCTATGGCTACACCTTC. Amino acids: CASSPSVLLLGYGYTF.

For the CDR3, the DNA is TGCGCCAGCACCCACCGGGACTCTCGCTCCTACGAGCAGTACTTC. Its translation is CASTHRDSRSYEQYF. The chain employs TRBV5-1 and TRBJ2-7; D possibly corresponds to TRBD2 (6 bases). Germline V lookup: CDR1 SGHRS, CDR2 YFSETQ. The V end lost 6 bases, the J end lost 0 bases, and 16 bases lay between the germline ends. CDR3 length: 15 amino acids.

This rearrangement joins TRBV9 to TRBJ2-2; 8 bases map to TRBD2. The CDR3 contains 15 residues. The germline gives CDR1 SGDLS, CDR2 YYNGEE. The ends lost 4 bases at V and 2 bases at J; junction bases unmatched: 4. The CDR3 DNA reads TGTGCCAGCAGCCATAGCGGGGACAACACCGGGGAGCTGTTTTTT. Residues: CASSHSGDNTGELFF.

The chain joins TRBV10-1 to TRBJ2-1; the match to TRBD2 covers 7 bases. CDR1 is WNHNN and CDR2 is SYGVQD in the germline V gene (reference sequence). The CDR3 has 13 residues. V lost 5 bases and J lost 8; bases outside the gene matches: 6. DNA of the CDR3: TGCGCCAGCAGTCCGACTAGCCGCGATGAGCAGTTCTTC. Translated, it gives CASSPTSRDEQFF.

This sequence joins TRBV12-3 or TRBV12-4 and TRBJ2-7; possible D gene TRBD1, 5 bases. The CDR3 contains 13 residues. V was trimmed by 6 bases and J by 1 base, leaving 10 bases between them. The CDR3 here is CASRMTASYEQYF. In DNA form, the CDR3 reads TGTGCCAGCAGAATGACAGCATCCTACGAGCAGTACTTC.

DNA for the CDR3: TGTGCCATCAGTCCTAGCGGACCTATCTACGAGCAGTACTTC. This gives the protein CAISPSGPIYEQYF. The chain combines TRBV10-3 with TRBJ2-7; 7 positions agree with TRBD2. Losses at the gene ends were 5 bases for V and 3 bases for J; bases not matched to a gene: 7. This CDR3 spans 14 amino acids. From germline, CDR1 is ENHRY and CDR2 SYGVKD.

This clone was recorded a few times. The V gene is TRBV7-8, the J gene TRBJ1-5; D not certain. CDR1 and CDR2 (germline): SGHVS, FQNEAQ. Trimming left V 2 bases short and J 0 bases short, with 5 bases between. The CDR3 loop spans 14 amino acids. The DNA of the CDR3 is TGTGCCAGCAGCTTACCTTTTAGCAATCAGCCCCAGCATTTT. Amino acids: CASSLPFSNQPQHF.

This clone was recorded once. The gene calls are TRBV30 and TRBJ2-7, with D perhaps matching TRBD1 (6 bases). The germline CDR1 and CDR2 sequences are GTSNPN and SVGIG (reference sequence). CDR3 length: 15 residues. Trimming cost V 3 bases and J 5 bases, with 20 bases left between them. CDR3 nucleotides: TGTGCCTGGAGCGCTCAACAGGGCGGGTTGCACGAGCAGTACTTC. Residues: CAWSAQQGGLHEQYF.

The chain is built from TRBV19 and TRBJ2-1, with 9 bases that match TRBD1. The V segment lost 3 bases and the J segment 7 bases; nucleotides outside the gene matches: 4. Germline lookup yields CDR1 LNHDA and CDR2 SQIVND (reference sequence). There are 14 residues in the CDR3. CDR3 sequence reads: CASSILDRGNEQFF. The CDR3 DNA is TGTGCCAGTAGTATTTTGGACAGGGGAAATGAGCAGTTCTTC.

The V gene is TRBV7-3, the J gene TRBJ2-1; a possible D gene is TRBD1 (6 bases). The CDR3 spans 13 residues. Germline CDR1 reads SGHTA; CDR2 reads FQGTGA. The V end lost 0 bases, the J end lost 7 bases, and 7 bases lay between the germline ends. The CDR3 is CASSLTRGNEQFF. The CDR3 bases are TGTGCCAGCAGCTTAACGAGGGGGAATGAGCAGTTCTTC.

This sequence joins TRBV18 and TRBJ1-5; the D is unclear. V lost 6 bases, J lost 6 bases, and 18 bases lay in between. The CDR3 runs to 15 residues. CDR1 is KGHSH and CDR2 is LQKENI in the germline V gene. The CDR3 is CASSRNPGKIQPQHF. The DNA for the CDR3 is TGTGCCAGCTCTCGAAATCCGGGAAAAATTCAGCCCCAGCATTTT.

The V gene is TRBV28, the J gene TRBJ1-4; TRBD1 agrees at 8 bases. V shed 1 base, J shed 7 bases, and the junction held 2 bases outside the gene matches. CDR1 and CDR2 (germline): MDHEN, SYDVKM. CDR3 length: 14 amino acids. The CDR3 nucleotides read TGTGCCAGCAGTTTATCCAGGGGGCTTGAAAAACTGTTTTTT. It translates to CASSLSRGLEKLFF.

J is TRBJ2-7 and V is TRBV19, with TRBD2 matching 10 bases. With V trimmed by 2 bases and J by 4 bases, 2 bases remained unmatched. The CDR3 extends over 14 amino acids. Germline CDR1 reads LNHDA; CDR2 reads SQIVND (reference sequence). As DNA, the CDR3 is TGTGCCAGTAGTATACTAGCGGGAGTGTACGAGCAGTACTTC. Its protein is CASSILAGVYEQYF.

J is TRBJ2-7 and V is TRBV11-2; TRBD1 agrees at 7 bases. The CDR3 consists of 16 residues. Germline CDR1 and CDR2: SGHAT and FQNNGV. Unmatched junction bases numbered 9, after V lost 3 bases and J lost 1 base. The CDR3 region is CASSFPGVRGSYEQYF. The CDR3 bases are TGTGCCAGCAGCTTCCCCGGGGTCAGGGGGTCCTACGAGCAGTACTTC.

Sample share makes this clone medium-sized. The gene calls are TRBV28 and TRBJ2-3, with D possibly matching TRBD2 (6 bases). Trimming cost V 4 bases and J 6 bases, with 11 bases left between them. The CDR3 consists of 13 residues. CDR1 is MDHEN and CDR2 is SYDVKM in the germline V gene. CDR3 bases: TGTGCCAGCAGTTGGGACTCACAGGATACGCAGTATTTT. This codes for CASSWDSQDTQYF.

This clone was observed a handful of times. V and J are TRBV9 and TRBJ1-2; TRBD1 aligns across 9 bases. Germline V gene data show CDR1 as SGDLS and CDR2 as YYNGEE. The junction had 8 bases not matched to a gene; V was cut back by 3 bases and J by 5 bases. The CDR3 totals 15 residues. This CDR3 is CASSEGQGFGYGYTF. The CDR3 nucleotides read TGTGCCAGCAGCGAAGGACAGGGGTTTGGGTATGGCTACACCTTC.

V and J are TRBV7-9 and TRBJ1-5, with D unresolved. Trimming took 3 bases from V and 4 from J, leaving 7 bases between them. The CDR3 contains 13 residues. Germline CDR1 and CDR2: SEHNR and FQNEAQ (reference sequence). The CDR3 coding sequence is TGTGCCAGCAGCTTTGGTAGTAATCAGCCCCAGCATTTT. Translating gives CASSFGSNQPQHF.

V gene TRBV15 combines with J gene TRBJ1-6; 8 bases are a match to TRBD1. The germline V gene has CDR1 LNHNV and CDR2 YYDKDF (reference sequence). V dropped 4 bases and J dropped 14; count of bases not matched to a gene: 13. The CDR3 contains 15 residues. CDR3: CATSNYPQGAGALHF. The CDR3 bases are TGTGCCACCAGCAACTACCCGCAGGGGGCGGGGGCCCTCCACTTT.

This clone was observed a single time. The chain uses TRBV5-1 and TRBJ2-1, with 7 bases identical to TRBD1. Germline loops: CDR1 SGHRS, CDR2 YFSETQ. The J segment lost 4 bases and the V segment lost 1 base, leaving 8 bases of the junction unmatched. The CDR3 runs 16 residues. The CDR3 bases are TGCGCCAGCAGCTTGTGGGACAGTGGCGGTTACAATGAGCAGTTCTTC. This translates into CASSLWDSGGYNEQFF.

The CDR3 sequence is CASSYSRGGAGNTIYF. DNA for the CDR3: TGTGCCAGCAGTTACTCGAGAGGGGGCGCCGGAAACACCATATATTTT. The chain carries TRBV6-5 and TRBJ1-3, with 7 bases fitting TRBD1. Looked up from germline, CDR1 is MNHEY and CDR2 is SVGAGI. The CDR3 extends over 16 amino acids. With V trimmed by 0 bases and J by 4 bases, 6 bases remained unmatched.

The V call is TRBV10-2, the J call TRBJ1-5; D unresolved. Germline V CDR1 and CDR2: WSHSY, SAAADI. V dropped 7 bases and J dropped 4 bases, with 17 bases sitting between them. The CDR3 has 15 residues. DNA for the CDR3: TGCGCCAGCACTAGTGCTTCTGGTGCTAATCAGCCCCAGCATTTT. Its protein product is CASTSASGANQPQHF.

The V gene is TRBV2, the J gene TRBJ2-3; 9 positions match TRBD2. This CDR3 is built from 15 residues. V shed 6 bases and J 0 bases; nucleotides not matched to a gene: 4. Germline V gene sequence: CDR1 SNHLY, CDR2 FYNNEI. CDR3 in amino acids: CASSRTSGSTDTQYF. The CDR3 DNA reads TGTGCCAGCAGCCGTACTAGCGGGAGCACAGATACGCAGTATTTT.

The gene calls are TRBV7-2 and TRBJ2-5, with D uncertain. Germline V CDR1 and CDR2: SGHTA, FQGNSA. V lost 2 bases and J 2 bases, leaving 6 bases between the germline ends. The CDR3 length is 13 residues. The CDR3 loop reads CASSLTPQETQYF. CDR3 sequence (DNA): TGTGCCAGCAGCTTAACACCGCAAGAGACCCAGTACTTC. The whole variable domain, remainder taken from reference TRBV7-2 and TRBJ2-5, is GAGVSQSPSNKVTEKGKDVELRCDPISGHTALYWYRQSLGQGLEFLIYFQGNSAPDKSGLPSDRFSAERTGGSVSTLTIQRTQQEDSAVYLCASSLTPQETQYFGPGTRLLVL.

CDR3 sequence reads: CASSVGSPRGYNEQFF. Written as DNA, the CDR3 is TGTGCCAGCAGTGTGGGCTCCCCTCGGGGCTACAATGAGCAGTTCTTC. V usage is TRBV2 and J usage is TRBJ2-1; D is possibly TRBD2 (5 bases). Germline-derived CDR1 and CDR2 are SNHLY and FYNNEI. V was clipped by 4 bases and J by 3 bases, with 16 bases between them. The CDR3 consists of 16 residues.

The V gene is TRBV5-1, the J gene TRBJ2-7; TRBD2 matches at 9 bases. J was trimmed by 2 bases and V by 7 bases; bases with no gene match: 4. The CDR3 is 13 residues long. Germline V gene lookup returns CDR1 SGHRS and CDR2 YFSETQ. CDR3 protein: CASSSGNTYEQYF. The CDR3 coding sequence is TGCGCCAGCTCTAGCGGGAACACCTACGAGCAGTACTTC.

The V call is TRBV29-1, the J call TRBJ2-6; TRBD1 aligns across 8 bases. V gave up 7 bases and J gave up 0 bases; unmatched junction bases: 5. This CDR3 has 15 residues. In germline, CDR1 is SQVTM, CDR2 ANQGSEA. Written as DNA, the CDR3 is TGCAGCGCGGGGACAGGCACCTCTGGGGCCAACGTCCTGACTTTC. Translated: CSAGTGTSGANVLTF.

The rearrangement joins TRBV30 to TRBJ1-4; 7 nucleotides match TRBD1. The ends lost 0 bases at V and 5 bases at J; junction bases unmatched: 0. Per the germline V gene, CDR1 is GTSNPN and CDR2 is SVGIG (reference sequence). The CDR3 is 13 residues long. The CDR3 DNA follows: TGTGCCTGGAGTGTGGACAGGAATGAAAAACTGTTTTTT. Protein sequence: CAWSVDRNEKLFF.

This clone appeared once. The chain combines TRBV11-2 with TRBJ2-3; TRBD2 matches at 7 bases. CDR1 and CDR2 from the germline V gene are SGHAT and FQNNGV. The length of the CDR3 is 16 residues. Germline trimming cut 3 bases from V and 4 bases from J; bases unmatched to any gene: 10. The CDR3 protein is CASSLTASGAPDTQYF. CDR3 DNA: TGTGCCAGCAGCTTGACGGCTAGCGGAGCCCCAGATACGCAGTATTTT.

DNA for the CDR3: TGCACCAGCAGCCCCGGACTAGCGGGGGCTGAGCAGTTCTTC. This codes for CTSSPGLAGAEQFF. The V call is TRBV1, the J call TRBJ2-1; the D call TRBD2 from the table was never checked on the DNA. TRBV1 is a pseudogene locus. This CDR3 spans 14 amino acids.

V gene TRBV3-1 (or the pseudogene TRBV3-2) combines with J gene TRBJ2-7, with a weak D call TRBD2 (6 bases). The CDR3 is made up of 13 amino acids. Trimming took 5 bases from V and 5 from J, leaving 13 bases between them. CDR1 and CDR2 (germline): LGHDT, YNNKEL (reference sequence). CDR3 loop: CASSRLGWDEQYF. DNA for the CDR3: TGTGCCAGCAGCAGACTAGGGTGGGACGAGCAGTACTTC.

V gene TRBV28 combines with J gene TRBJ1-1; tentative D call: TRBD1 (5 bases). The germline CDR1 and CDR2 sequences are MDHEN and SYDVKM. The V and J ends lost 6 bases and 4 bases respectively, with 12 bases between them. This CDR3 comprises 13 residues. This chain's CDR3 is CASSYPQATEAFF. The CDR3 nucleotides read TGTGCCAGCAGCTACCCACAGGCCACTGAAGCTTTCTTT.